Below, one T cell receptor (beta chain) is given with its context. As yet, its antigen is unknown. Looked up from germline, CDR1 is SGHTA and CDR2 is FQGNSA. Deletions cut 6 bases from V and 0 bases from J, with 15 bases between. CDR3 size: 15 residues. This sample was included in a study of T cell repertoires in cytomegalovirus infection. Study context: It can be stated that public TCR beta signatures indicated CMV infection as well as a matching HLA type. General study points: HLA-C-restricted TCR beta clonotypes specific for CMV led the ex vivo response. Pooled public TCR beta family frequency picked out CMV carriers with the relevant HLA.

A single record per CDR3 protein comes from TCRdb applying MiXCR to the reads. The sample includes 740,000 or so distinct CDR3 sequences, roughly 35% of them seen just once. The chain carries TRBV7-2 and TRBJ2-7; D remains ambiguous. This clonotype originated in a human donor in good health (CMV status not recorded). Some clones in this sample may be carry-over from other donors' samples. Sequencing was performed on PBMCs. CDR3 nucleotides: TGTGCCAGCAGTCACGACGGTTCAAGCTCCTACGAGCAGTACTTC. This translates into CASSHDGSSSYEQYF.